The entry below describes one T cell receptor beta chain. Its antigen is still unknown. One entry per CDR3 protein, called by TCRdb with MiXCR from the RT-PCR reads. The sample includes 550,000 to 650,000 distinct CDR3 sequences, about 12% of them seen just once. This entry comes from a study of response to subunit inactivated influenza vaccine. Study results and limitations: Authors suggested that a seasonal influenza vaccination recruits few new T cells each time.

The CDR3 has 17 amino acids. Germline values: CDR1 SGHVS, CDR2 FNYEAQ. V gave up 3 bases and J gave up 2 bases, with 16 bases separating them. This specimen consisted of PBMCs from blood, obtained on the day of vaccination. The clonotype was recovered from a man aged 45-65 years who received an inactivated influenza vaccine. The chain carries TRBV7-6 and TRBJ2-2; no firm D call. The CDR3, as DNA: TGTGCCAGCAGCTTCGACCCCAAATTCGCTAACACCGGGGAGCTGTTTTTT. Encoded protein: CASSFDPKFANTGELFF.